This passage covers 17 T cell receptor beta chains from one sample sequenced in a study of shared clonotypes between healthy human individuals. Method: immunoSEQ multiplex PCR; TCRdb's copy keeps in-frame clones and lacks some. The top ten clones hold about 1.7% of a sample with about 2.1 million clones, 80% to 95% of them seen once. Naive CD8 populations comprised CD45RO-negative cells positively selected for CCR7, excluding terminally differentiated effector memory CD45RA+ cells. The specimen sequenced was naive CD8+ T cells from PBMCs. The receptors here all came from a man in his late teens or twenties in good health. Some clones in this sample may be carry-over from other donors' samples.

This CDR3 reads CASSQTSGTQETQYF. In DNA, the CDR3 is TGTGCCAGCAGCCAGACTAGCGGAACCCAAGAGACCCAGTACTTC. The V gene is TRBV7-8, the J gene TRBJ2-5; 9 nucleotides align to TRBD2. The V and J ends lost 5 bases and 1 base, in that order; junction bases with no gene match: 5. The CDR3 sequence is 15 residues long. The germline CDR1 and CDR2 sequences are SGHVS and FQNEAQ.

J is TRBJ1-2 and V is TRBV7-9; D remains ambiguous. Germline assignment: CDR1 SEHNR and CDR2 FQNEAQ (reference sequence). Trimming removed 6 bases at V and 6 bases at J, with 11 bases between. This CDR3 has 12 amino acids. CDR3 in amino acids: CASSEGFHGYTF. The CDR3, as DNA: TGTGCCAGCAGTGAGGGATTCCATGGCTACACCTTC.

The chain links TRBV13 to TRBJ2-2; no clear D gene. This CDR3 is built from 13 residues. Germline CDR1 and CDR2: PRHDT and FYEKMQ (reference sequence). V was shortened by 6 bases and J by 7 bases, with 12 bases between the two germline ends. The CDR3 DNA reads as TGTGCCAGCAGACTATCGTCTTACGGGGAGCTGTTTTTT. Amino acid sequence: CASRLSSYGELFF.

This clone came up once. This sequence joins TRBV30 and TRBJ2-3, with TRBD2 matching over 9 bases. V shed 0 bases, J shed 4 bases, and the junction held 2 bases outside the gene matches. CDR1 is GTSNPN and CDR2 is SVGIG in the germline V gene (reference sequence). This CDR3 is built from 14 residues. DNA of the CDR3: TGTGCCTGGAGTGTAGCGGGAGGTCCAGATACGCAGTATTTT. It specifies CAWSVAGGPDTQYF.

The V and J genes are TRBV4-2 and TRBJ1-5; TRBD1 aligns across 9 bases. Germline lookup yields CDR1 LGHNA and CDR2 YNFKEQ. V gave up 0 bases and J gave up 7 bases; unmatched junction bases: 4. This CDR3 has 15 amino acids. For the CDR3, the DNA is TGTGCCAGCAGCCAAGATCCGGGACAGGGCCAGCCCCAGCATTTT. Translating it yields CASSQDPGQGQPQHF.

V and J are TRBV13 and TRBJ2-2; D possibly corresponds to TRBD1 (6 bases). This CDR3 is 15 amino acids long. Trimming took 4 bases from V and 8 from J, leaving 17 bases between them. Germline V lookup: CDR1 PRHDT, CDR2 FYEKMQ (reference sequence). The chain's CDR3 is CASSYRQDSRGELFF. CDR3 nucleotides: TGTGCCAGCAGCTACAGACAGGATTCAAGGGGGGAGCTGTTTTTT.

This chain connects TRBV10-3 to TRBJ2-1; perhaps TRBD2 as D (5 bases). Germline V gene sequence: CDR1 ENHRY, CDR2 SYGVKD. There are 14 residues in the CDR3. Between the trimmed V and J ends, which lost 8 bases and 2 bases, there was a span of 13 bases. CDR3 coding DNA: TGTGCCATCTCCCACAGCGGAGCCTACAATGAGCAGTTCTTC. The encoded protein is CAISHSGAYNEQFF.

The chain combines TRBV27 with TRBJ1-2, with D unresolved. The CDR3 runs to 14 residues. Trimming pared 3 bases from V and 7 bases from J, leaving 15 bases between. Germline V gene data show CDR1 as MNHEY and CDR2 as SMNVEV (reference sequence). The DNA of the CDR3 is TGTGCCAGCAGTTTTGGGTCTGGGTCCGGTGGCTACACCTTC. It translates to CASSFGSGSGGYTF.

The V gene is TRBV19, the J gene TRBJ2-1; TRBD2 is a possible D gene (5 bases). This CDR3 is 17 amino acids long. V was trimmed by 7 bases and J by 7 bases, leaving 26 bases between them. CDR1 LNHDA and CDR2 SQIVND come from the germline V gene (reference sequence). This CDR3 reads CASKTRGVAADPNEQFF. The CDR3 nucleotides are TGTGCCAGTAAGACCCGGGGAGTGGCGGCAGATCCTAATGAGCAGTTCTTC.

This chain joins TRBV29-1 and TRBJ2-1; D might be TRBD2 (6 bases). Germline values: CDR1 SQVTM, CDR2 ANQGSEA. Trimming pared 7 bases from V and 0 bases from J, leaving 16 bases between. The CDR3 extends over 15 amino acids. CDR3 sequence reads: CSAKPGLNSYNEQFF. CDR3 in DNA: TGCAGCGCCAAGCCAGGACTAAACTCCTACAATGAGCAGTTCTTC.

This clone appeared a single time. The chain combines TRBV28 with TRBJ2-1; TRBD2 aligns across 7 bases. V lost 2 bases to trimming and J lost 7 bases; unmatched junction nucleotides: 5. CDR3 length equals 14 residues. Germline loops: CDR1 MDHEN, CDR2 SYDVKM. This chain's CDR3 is CASSLPREVNEQFF. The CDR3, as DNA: TGTGCCAGCAGTTTACCACGGGAGGTAAATGAGCAGTTCTTC.

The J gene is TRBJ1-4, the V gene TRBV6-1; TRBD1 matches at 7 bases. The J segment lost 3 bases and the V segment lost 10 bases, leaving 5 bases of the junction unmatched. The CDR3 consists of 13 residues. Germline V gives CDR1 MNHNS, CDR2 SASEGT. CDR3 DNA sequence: TGTGCCACGAGACAGGGATCTAATGAAAAACTGTTTTTT. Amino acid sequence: CATRQGSNEKLFF.

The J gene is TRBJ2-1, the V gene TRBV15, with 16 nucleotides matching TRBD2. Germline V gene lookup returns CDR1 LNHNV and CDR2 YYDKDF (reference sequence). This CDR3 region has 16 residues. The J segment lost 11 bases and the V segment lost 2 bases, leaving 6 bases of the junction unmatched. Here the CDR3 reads CATSRTPGLAGGQQFF. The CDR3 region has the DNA TGTGCCACCAGCAGAACACCGGGACTAGCGGGAGGGCAGCAGTTCTTC.

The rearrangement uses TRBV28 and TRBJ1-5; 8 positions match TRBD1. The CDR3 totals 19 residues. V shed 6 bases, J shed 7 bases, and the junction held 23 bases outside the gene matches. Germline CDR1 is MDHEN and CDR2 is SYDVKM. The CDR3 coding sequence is TGTGCCAGCAGCATACCCTCTACTGGCAGGGGGCGATTCAGCCAGCCCCAGCATTTT. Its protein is CASSIPSTGRGRFSQPQHF.

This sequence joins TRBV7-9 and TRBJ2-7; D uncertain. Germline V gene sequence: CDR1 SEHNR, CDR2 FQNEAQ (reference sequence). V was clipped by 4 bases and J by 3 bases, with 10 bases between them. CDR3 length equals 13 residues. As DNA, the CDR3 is TGTGCCAGCAGCTACCCCCTGAACTACGAGCAGTACTTC. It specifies CASSYPLNYEQYF.

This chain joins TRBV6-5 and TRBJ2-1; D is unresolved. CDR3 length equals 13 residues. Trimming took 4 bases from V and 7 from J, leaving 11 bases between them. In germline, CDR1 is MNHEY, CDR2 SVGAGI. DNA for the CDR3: TGTGCCAGCAGTTCCCTTAAACTTAATGAGCAGTTCTTC. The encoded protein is CASSSLKLNEQFF.

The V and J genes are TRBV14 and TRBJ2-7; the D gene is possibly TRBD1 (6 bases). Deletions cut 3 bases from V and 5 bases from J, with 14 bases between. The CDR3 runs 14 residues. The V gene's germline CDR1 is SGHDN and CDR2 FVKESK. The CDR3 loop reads CASSHHRAVDEQYF. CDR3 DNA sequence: TGTGCCAGCAGCCACCACAGGGCGGTCGACGAGCAGTACTTC. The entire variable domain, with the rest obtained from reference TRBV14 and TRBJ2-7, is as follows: EAGVTQFPSHSVIEKGQTVTLRCDPISGHDNLYWYRRVMGKEIKFLLHFVKESKQDESGMPNNRFLAERTGGTYSTLKVQPAELEDSGVYFCASSHHRAVDEQYFGPGTRLTVT.